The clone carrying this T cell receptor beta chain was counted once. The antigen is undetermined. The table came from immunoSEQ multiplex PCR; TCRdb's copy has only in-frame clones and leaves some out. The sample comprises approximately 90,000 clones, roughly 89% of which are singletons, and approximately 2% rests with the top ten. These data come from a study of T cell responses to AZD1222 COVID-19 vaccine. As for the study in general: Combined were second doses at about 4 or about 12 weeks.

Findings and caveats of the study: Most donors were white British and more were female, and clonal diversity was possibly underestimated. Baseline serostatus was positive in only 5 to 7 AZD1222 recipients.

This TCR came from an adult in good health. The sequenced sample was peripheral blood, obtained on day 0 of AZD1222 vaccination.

The CDR3 loop reads CASSPRQGAFTDTQYF. The CDR3 DNA reads TGTGCCAGCAGCCCCCGACAGGGGGCCTTCACAGATACGCAGTATTTT. The gene calls are TRBV11-2 and TRBJ2-3, with 10 positions matching TRBD1. The CDR3 is 16 residues long. The V gene's germline CDR1 is SGHAT and CDR2 FQNNGV. With V trimmed by 5 bases and J by 2 bases, 7 bases remained unmatched.